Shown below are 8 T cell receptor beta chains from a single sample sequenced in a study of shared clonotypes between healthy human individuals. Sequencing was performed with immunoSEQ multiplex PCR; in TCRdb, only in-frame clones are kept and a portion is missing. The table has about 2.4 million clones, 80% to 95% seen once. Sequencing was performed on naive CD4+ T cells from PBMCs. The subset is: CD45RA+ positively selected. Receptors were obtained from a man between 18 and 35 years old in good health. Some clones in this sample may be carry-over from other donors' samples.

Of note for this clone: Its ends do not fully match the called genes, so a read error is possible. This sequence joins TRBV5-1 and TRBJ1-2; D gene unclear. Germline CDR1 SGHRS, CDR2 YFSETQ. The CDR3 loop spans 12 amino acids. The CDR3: CASSLDFYGYTF. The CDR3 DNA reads TGCGCCAGCAGTTTGGACTTCTATGGCTACACCTTC.

CDR3: CASSWGTGTGAYEQYF. For the CDR3, the DNA is TGTGCCAGCAGCTGGGGTACCGGGACAGGGGCCTACGAGCAGTACTTC. J is TRBJ2-5 and V is TRBV5-4; 10 positions match TRBD1. The DNA matches TRBJ2-7 better at its end, which makes the J call doubtful. The CDR3 has 16 residues. CDR1 is SGHNT, CDR2 YYREEE, per germline (reference sequence).

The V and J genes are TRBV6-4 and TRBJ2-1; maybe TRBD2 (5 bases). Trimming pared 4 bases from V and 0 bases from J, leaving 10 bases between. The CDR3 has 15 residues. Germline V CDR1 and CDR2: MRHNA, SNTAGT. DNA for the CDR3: TGTGCCAGCAGTGTTAGCGTTAGCTCCTACAATGAGCAGTTCTTC. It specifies CASSVSVSSYNEQFF.

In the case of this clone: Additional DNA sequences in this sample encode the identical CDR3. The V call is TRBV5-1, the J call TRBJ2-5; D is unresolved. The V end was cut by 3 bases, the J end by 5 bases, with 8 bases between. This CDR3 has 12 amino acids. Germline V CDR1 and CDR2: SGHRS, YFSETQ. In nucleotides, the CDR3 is TGCGCCAGCAGCTCCCTTCATGAGACCCAGTACTTC. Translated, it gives CASSSLHETQYF.

Here the CDR3 reads CASSALRPGTGAGANVLTF. The DNA for the CDR3 is TGCGCCAGCAGCGCCCTGCGTCCCGGGACAGGGGCTGGGGCCAACGTCCTGACTTTC. The rearrangement uses TRBV5-1 and TRBJ2-6, with 10 bases that match TRBD1. Looked up from germline, CDR1 is SGHRS and CDR2 is YFSETQ. V lost 4 bases and J lost 2; bases outside the gene matches: 12. The CDR3 spans 19 residues.

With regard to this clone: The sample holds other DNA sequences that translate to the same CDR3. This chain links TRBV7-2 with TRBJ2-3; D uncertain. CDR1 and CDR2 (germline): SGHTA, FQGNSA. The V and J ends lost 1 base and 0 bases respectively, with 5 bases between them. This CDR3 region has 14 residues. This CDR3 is CASSLDPSTDTQYF. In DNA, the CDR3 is TGTGCCAGCAGCTTAGACCCTAGCACAGATACGCAGTATTTT.

The CDR3 DNA reads TGTGCCTCACGACGGGACCCTCCTGGGGCCAACGTCCTGACTTTC. This encodes CASRRDPPGANVLTF. The chain employs TRBV6-5 and TRBJ2-6, with D perhaps TRBD1 or TRBD2 (5 bases each). The germline gives CDR1 MNHEY, CDR2 SVGAGI. The CDR3 is 15 amino acids. Trimming pared 11 bases from V and 2 bases from J, leaving 16 bases between.

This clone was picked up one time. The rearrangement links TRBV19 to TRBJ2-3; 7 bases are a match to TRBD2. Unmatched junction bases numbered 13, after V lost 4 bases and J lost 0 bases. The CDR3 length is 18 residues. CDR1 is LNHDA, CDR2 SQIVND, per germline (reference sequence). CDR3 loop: CASSTEWASGYSTDTQYF. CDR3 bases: TGTGCCAGTAGTACCGAATGGGCTAGCGGATATAGCACAGATACGCAGTATTTT.